This TCR beta chain comes out of a study of blood T cell repertoires in COVID-19. In the study overall: COVID-19 samples collected from the United States, Italy and Spain covered acute and convalescent phases.

Those enrolled, adults aged about 18 to 89 years, came from fewer than 25 US areas. Two negative PCRs, clearance, or symptom resolution characterized the recovered Cohort 3 donors. Original handling: Reference gene primers were amplified, and this amplification served to estimate nucleated cell counts. Only in-frame clones appear in the TCRdb table, and some are missing; sequencing was by immunoSEQ multiplex PCR. From that table come the V and J calls and clone size; the DNA was used to work out D and trimming. The data hold approximately 300,000 clones, with 89% observed a single time. The CDR3 totals 15 residues. V dropped 4 bases and J dropped 2; count of bases not matched to a gene: 1. CDR1 is LGHNA, CDR2 YNFKEQ, per germline.

The chain employs TRBV4-2 and TRBJ2-2; the match to TRBD2 covers 10 bases. The sequence derives from a man aged 60 to 75 who had recovered from COVID-19. Sequenced: PBMCs or T cells enriched from blood (not recorded which). CDR3 coding DNA: TGTGCCAGCAGCCGGACTAGCGGAAACACCGGGGAGCTGTTTTTT. Its protein is CASSRTSGNTGELFF.